Listed below are T cell receptor beta chains from one sample, sequenced in a study of Tregs in tolerant kidney transplant recipients. The method was immunoSEQ multiplex PCR; TCRdb's version includes in-frame clones alone and lacks a portion of them. Found here are under 50,000 clones, 95% to 96% of them singletons; the top ten hold 0.3% to 0.4%. No antigen is known for these receptors. Sample: Tregs from blood cultured with allogeneic cells. All receptors come from a human donor in good health. The CDR3 runs from the conserved cysteine through the conserved F or W. D genes are given only for firm matches. Size values are once, few and many counts, or a class for expanded clones, and some rows have none.

>-|TRBV19|TRBD1|15|TRBJ2-7
CASSGQAGPSYEQYF
TGTGCCAGTAGTGGACAGGCCGGCCCCTCCTACGAGCAGTACTTC
>-|TRBV5-1|TRBD1|15|TRBJ1-1
CASSHGQGTYTEAFF
TGCGCCAGCAGCCACGGACAGGGAACTTACACTGAAGCTTTCTTT
>-|TRBV6-6|-|14|TRBJ2-7
CASSLRGGLSEQYF
TGTGCCAGCAGCCTCCGGGGCGGGTTGTCGGAGCAGTACTTC
>-|TRBV11-2|-|13|TRBJ2-5
CASSFGPRETQYF
TGTGCCAGCAGCTTTGGGCCACGGGAGACCCAGTACTTC
>-|TRBV2|-|12|TRBJ2-1
CASKSAPAEQFF
TGTGCCAGCAAGTCGGCGCCGGCAGAGCAGTTCTTC
>-|TRBV11-2|TRBD2|15|TRBJ2-7
CASSSGLAGGREQYF
TGTGCCAGCAGCTCCGGACTAGCGGGAGGGAGGGAGCAGTACTTC
>-|TRBV9|-|15|TRBJ2-2
CASSVAASATGELFF
TGTGCCAGCAGCGTAGCGGCTAGCGCAACCGGGGAGCTGTTTTTT
>-|TRBV6-1|TRBD2|13|TRBJ2-1
CASQGLAYNEQFF
TGTGCCAGCCAAGGACTAGCGTACAATGAGCAGTTCTTC
>-|TRBV5-1|TRBD2|14|TRBJ2-1
CASRTSGMYNEQFF
TGCGCCAGCCGGACTAGCGGGATGTACAATGAGCAGTTCTTC
>-|TRBV7-7|-|12|TRBJ2-7
CASSFDGYEQYF
TGTGCCAGCAGCTTTGACGGCTACGAGCAGTACTTC
>-|TRBV20-1|-|11|TRBJ2-7
CSASSLGEQYF
TGCAGTGCTAGTTCCCTTGGCGAGCAGTACTTC
>-|TRBV5-1|-|14|TRBJ2-5
CASSLASNQETQYF
TGCGCCAGCAGCTTGGCAAGTAACCAAGAGACCCAGTACTTC
>-|TRBV7-7|-|16|TRBJ2-2
CASSSQPRGGGGELFF
TGTGCCAGCAGCTCACAACCAAGGGGGGGCGGCGGGGAGCTGTTTTTT
>once|TRBV9|TRBD1|17|TRBJ2-6
CASSFQTGGSGANVLTF
TGTGCCAGCAGCTTCCAGACAGGGGGATCTGGGGCCAACGTCCTGACTTTC
>-|TRBV7-2|-|16|TRBJ1-4
CASSLVKGAANEKLFF
TGTGCCAGCAGCTTAGTCAAAGGTGCGGCTAATGAAAAACTGTTTTTT
>-|TRBV23-1|-|10|TRBJ2-7
CATRSPSWYF
TGCGCCACCCGGTCGCCCTCTTGGTACTTC
>-|TRBV4-2|-|14|TRBJ1-2
CASSQDSRGYGYTF
TGTGCCAGCAGCCAAGATTCGAGGGGCTATGGCTACACCTTC
>-|TRBV18|TRBD1|14|TRBJ2-7
CASSKGDRAYEQYF
TGTGCCAGCTCAAAGGGGGACAGAGCCTACGAGCAGTACTTC
>-|TRBV27|-|16|TRBJ2-5
CASSRANRAGQETQYF
TGTGCCAGCAGTCGAGCAAACCGGGCCGGGCAAGAGACCCAGTACTTC
>-|TRBV6-5|-|15|TRBJ1-3
CASRPPGGSGNTIYF
TGTGCCAGCAGGCCCCCCGGGGGCTCTGGAAACACCATATATTTT
>-|TRBV19|-|16|TRBJ2-1
CASSIGAGAIYNEQFF
TGTGCCAGTAGTATAGGAGCAGGGGCTATCTACAATGAGCAGTTCTTC
>-|TRBV7-9|-|12|TRBJ2-3
CASSLSRQSQYF
TGTGCCAGCAGCCTTAGCCGCCAGTCGCAGTATTTT
>-|TRBV2|TRBD1|16|TRBJ2-6
CASSGRGRAGANVLTF
TGTGCCAGCAGCGGCAGGGGGCGCGCTGGGGCCAACGTCCTGACTTTC